The source of this TCR beta chain is a study of identical twins. This CDR3 has 16 residues. The V and J ends lost 10 bases and 4 bases respectively, with 22 bases between them. Germline values: CDR1 SGHVS, CDR2 FQNEAQ. MiXCR, applied by TCRdb to the 5' RACE reads, yields one record per CDR3 protein. The sample lists 500,000 to 550,000 distinct CDR3 sequences; about 20% were seen once. The data also belong to a second study, concerning yellow fever vaccine responses in identical twins.

Material: CD4+ T cells sorted from blood. The receptor comes from a young woman in good health. V and J are TRBV7-8 and TRBJ2-2; D may be TRBD2 (6 bases). CDR3 DNA: TGTGCCACCACTACCGGCGGGGAACGCGTCACCGGGGAGCTGTTTTTT. Translating it yields CATTTGGERVTGELFF.